This entry describes one T cell receptor beta chain. No antigen is known for it. The CDR3 consists of 14 residues. V lost 6 bases, J lost 7 bases, and 15 bases lay in between. Germline V gene data show CDR1 as MDHEN and CDR2 as SYDVKM. These data belong to a study of OX40 agonist ivuxolimab in advanced cancers. Looking at the study overall: Patients receiving dose escalation had hepatocellular carcinoma, melanoma, renal cell or head and neck cancer. Study-wide results and limits: Near-lowest levels of clonal expansion characterized partial responders at 0.1-3.0 mg/kg.

Exclusion applied to patients with autoimmune disease history or systemic immunosuppression. Method: immunoSEQ multiplex PCR; TCRdb's copy keeps in-frame clones and lacks some. The data hold about 67,000 clones, with 80% to 95% observed a single time. This clonotype originated in an adult with an advanced solid tumor such as melanoma, head and neck, liver or kidney cancer. Sequenced material: CD4+ or CD8+ T cells sorted from blood, taken in a trial of the OX40 agonist ivuxolimab. The chain has TRBV28 and TRBJ1-4; the D is unclear. The CDR3 sequence: CASSIHRGGEKLFF. CDR3 nucleotide sequence: TGTGCCAGCAGCATACACCGGGGAGGTGAAAAACTGTTTTTT. Full variable domain (remainder filled in from reference TRBV28 and TRBJ1-4): DVKVTQSSRYLVKRTGEKVFLECVQDMDHENMFWYRQDPGLGLRLIYFSYDVKMKEKGDIPEGYSVSREKKERFSLILESASTNQTSMYLCASSIHRGGEKLFFGSGTQLSVL.